This TCR beta chain was documented in a study of cytomegalovirus exposure and HLA in healthy donors. The primer mix had 60 Vbeta and 13 Jbeta primers. Libraries were prepared by immunoSEQ multiplex PCR; TCRdb keeps only in-frame clonotypes and omits some of them. The table shows over 120,000 clones, with about 8.9% occurring only once. This clone has at least ten counts. CDR3 length: 14 amino acids. The V and J ends lost 0 bases and 3 bases, in that order; junction bases with no gene match: 3. Germline V gene sequence: CDR1 SGDLS, CDR2 YYNGEE. The sequenced sample was PBMCs. The origin of this receptor is a middle-aged man in good health and CMV-seronegative. This chain connects TRBV9 to TRBJ2-7; TRBD1 matches at 7 bases. Here the CDR3 DNA reads TGTGCCAGCAGCGTAGAGGGACAGTACTACGAGCAGTACTTC. Its protein is CASSVEGQYYEQYF.